The present T cell receptor (beta chain) was sequenced within a study of human T cells and chemical hapten exposure. Study as a whole: Affected patients, primarily female, had alopecia areata, totalis or universalis. Findings of the study overall: The formation of large CDR3 similarity clusters by expanded TCRs significantly exceeded that of controls. Unchanged with DPC sensitization were TCRs above 1 in 1000 frequency.

This clonotype was seen repeatedly, ten times or more. As yet, its antigen is unknown. Study processing details: TCRs per sample had a median of 95,638 and ranged from roughly 20,000 to 700,000. TCRdb re-analysed the RACE reads in MiXCR, keeping a single row per CDR3 protein. In this record, the V and J calls reflect TCRdb's handling and not the investigators' own analysis. The table shows approximately 80,000 distinct CDR3 sequences, with 7.5% to 9.5% occurring only once. Time point denoted: patch test 1, 2 weeks after DPC sensitization. Treatment in this sample: therapeutic diphenylcyclopropenone sensitization with weekly scalp DPC. V lost 7 bases and J lost 5, with 6 bases in between. The CDR3 has 12 residues. Germline V gene data show CDR1 as LGHNT and CDR2 as FRNRAP.

This chain joins TRBV12-5 and TRBJ1-6; D is undetermined. This TCR was recovered from a woman in her thirties with alopecia areata. Some clones in this sample may be carry-over from other donors' samples. Sample: whole blood, taken in connection with sensitization to the hapten diphenylcyclopropenone (DPC). This CDR3 reads CASALNNSPLHF. The CDR3 DNA sequence: TGTGCTAGTGCCCTCAATAATTCACCCCTCCACTTT.